This T cell receptor beta chain was documented in a study of beta chain features in type 1 diabetes (dated by TCRdb to 2016 to 2019). Regarding the study in general: No differences in mean age, gender distribution, total cell number or subset yield were found between patients and healthy donors. In the study, recently diagnosed type 1 diabetes patients and matched healthy donors were compared on the TCRB repertoires of their sorted circulating CD4+ T cell subsets. Naive and central memory subsets were obtained from all 30 or so donors, but regulatory and stem cell-like memory subsets were isolated from only 8 patients and roughly eight healthy donors. Across all samples, fewer than 130 million sorted cells were examined, and cell number per subset correlated strongly with RNA yield. Overall results and qualifications from the work: At VDJ recombination sites, type 1 diabetes patients had fewer insertions and more deleted nucleotides, which implies abnormalities in thymic rearrangement. Because cDNA was sequenced instead of genomic DNA, activated cells with high expression could be over-represented, although the groups did not differ in activation or CD3 levels. Naive, central memory and regulatory TCRB repertoires appeared more similar among patients than among healthy donors. PCR may preferentially amplify shorter templates, but because patient and control samples were amplified and corrected together, any resulting skew would affect both groups equally. Type 1 diabetes patients showed a moderate but significant shortening of TCRB CDR3 length in all four CD4+ subsets. HLA sub-analyses involved small numbers of individuals, so any influence of HLA type on TCRB rearrangement remained unresolved.

Each donor gave one peripheral blood draw, roughly 0.11 L on average, collected into heparinised tubes. A BD FACSAria II and a panel including CD45RO, CCR7, CD25, CD127, CD95 and CD27 were used to sort naive, central memory, regulatory and stem cell-like memory CD4+ T cells. Purity was above 95% for every sorted population. PBMCs were separated immediately by Lymphoprep density gradient centrifugation and were stained directly, without being cultured. To minimize batch effects, samples were stained and sorted in pairs, one healthy donor with one patient per experiment. All of the isolated RNA was reverse transcribed with the High Capacity cDNA Reverse Transcription Kit, so expressed TCRB transcripts were sequenced. Naive, central memory and regulatory T cell samples underwent deep immunoSEQ sequencing, averaging about 3.57 million total reads per sample. Sorted cells were lysed in RLT buffer and RNA was extracted with DNase-treated RNeasy Micro or Mini kits, depending on cell number. To prevent cross-contamination, each cell subset was processed individually, whereas patient and healthy donor samples were processed jointly. The immunoSEQ multiplex PCR was used to amplify TCRB sequences from cDNA, yielding 87-bp fragments that span the CDR3 region. Sequencing of the amplicons was done on the Illumina HiSeq platform. In the original analysis: Synthetic template baselines were used to correct PCR bias computationally, reads within Hamming distance 2 were collapsed together, and singletons that could not be merged were discarded. Reads were aligned against IMGT so that V, D and J genes, CDR3 length and insertions or deletions at six rearrangement sites could be assigned. Within each subset, clonotype counts were normalized to sorted cell number, and only after that were true diversity and Gini coefficients computed with the tcR R package. The overlap coefficient, calculated on TCRB nucleotide sequences, was used to measure repertoire sharing. As a proxy for the pre-selection repertoire, out-of-frame TCRB sequences from naive cells were analyzed. In its TCRdb copy, this immuneACCESS table keeps in-frame sequences only and misses some clones. Where compared with another copy, unresolved V genes explain less than half of these, and the others have no known cause. The DNA was the basis for D and trimming; V, J and clone size are from that table. This sample comprises approximately 330,000 clones, 9.5% to 12% of them detected only once. The ten largest clones take up about 0.015% of the sample.

Regarding this clone: What antigen it recognizes has not been identified. It has no much larger one-base neighbor in the sample; base qualities were not kept.

The source material was naive CD4+ T cells from blood. What this sample's cell subset or site label stands for: true naive CD4+ T cells. This TCR derives from a woman in her twenties or thirties in good health.

The CDR3 protein sequence reads: CAISEGTRTYEQYF. The sequenced DNA: TGTGCCATCAGTGAGGGGACTAGGACCTACGAGCAGTACTTC. The chain employs TRBV10-3 and TRBJ2-7; 8 central nucleotides agree with TRBD2. Relative to germline, V is missing 2 bases and J is missing 2 bases, with 2 bases of the junction outside any gene match. Counted from cysteine to phenylalanine, this CDR3 has 14 amino acids. Only the CDR3 portion is preserved as DNA: 42 bases, with reading frame beginning at the first base. CDR1 ENHRY and CDR2 SYGVKD are derived from the germline V gene.